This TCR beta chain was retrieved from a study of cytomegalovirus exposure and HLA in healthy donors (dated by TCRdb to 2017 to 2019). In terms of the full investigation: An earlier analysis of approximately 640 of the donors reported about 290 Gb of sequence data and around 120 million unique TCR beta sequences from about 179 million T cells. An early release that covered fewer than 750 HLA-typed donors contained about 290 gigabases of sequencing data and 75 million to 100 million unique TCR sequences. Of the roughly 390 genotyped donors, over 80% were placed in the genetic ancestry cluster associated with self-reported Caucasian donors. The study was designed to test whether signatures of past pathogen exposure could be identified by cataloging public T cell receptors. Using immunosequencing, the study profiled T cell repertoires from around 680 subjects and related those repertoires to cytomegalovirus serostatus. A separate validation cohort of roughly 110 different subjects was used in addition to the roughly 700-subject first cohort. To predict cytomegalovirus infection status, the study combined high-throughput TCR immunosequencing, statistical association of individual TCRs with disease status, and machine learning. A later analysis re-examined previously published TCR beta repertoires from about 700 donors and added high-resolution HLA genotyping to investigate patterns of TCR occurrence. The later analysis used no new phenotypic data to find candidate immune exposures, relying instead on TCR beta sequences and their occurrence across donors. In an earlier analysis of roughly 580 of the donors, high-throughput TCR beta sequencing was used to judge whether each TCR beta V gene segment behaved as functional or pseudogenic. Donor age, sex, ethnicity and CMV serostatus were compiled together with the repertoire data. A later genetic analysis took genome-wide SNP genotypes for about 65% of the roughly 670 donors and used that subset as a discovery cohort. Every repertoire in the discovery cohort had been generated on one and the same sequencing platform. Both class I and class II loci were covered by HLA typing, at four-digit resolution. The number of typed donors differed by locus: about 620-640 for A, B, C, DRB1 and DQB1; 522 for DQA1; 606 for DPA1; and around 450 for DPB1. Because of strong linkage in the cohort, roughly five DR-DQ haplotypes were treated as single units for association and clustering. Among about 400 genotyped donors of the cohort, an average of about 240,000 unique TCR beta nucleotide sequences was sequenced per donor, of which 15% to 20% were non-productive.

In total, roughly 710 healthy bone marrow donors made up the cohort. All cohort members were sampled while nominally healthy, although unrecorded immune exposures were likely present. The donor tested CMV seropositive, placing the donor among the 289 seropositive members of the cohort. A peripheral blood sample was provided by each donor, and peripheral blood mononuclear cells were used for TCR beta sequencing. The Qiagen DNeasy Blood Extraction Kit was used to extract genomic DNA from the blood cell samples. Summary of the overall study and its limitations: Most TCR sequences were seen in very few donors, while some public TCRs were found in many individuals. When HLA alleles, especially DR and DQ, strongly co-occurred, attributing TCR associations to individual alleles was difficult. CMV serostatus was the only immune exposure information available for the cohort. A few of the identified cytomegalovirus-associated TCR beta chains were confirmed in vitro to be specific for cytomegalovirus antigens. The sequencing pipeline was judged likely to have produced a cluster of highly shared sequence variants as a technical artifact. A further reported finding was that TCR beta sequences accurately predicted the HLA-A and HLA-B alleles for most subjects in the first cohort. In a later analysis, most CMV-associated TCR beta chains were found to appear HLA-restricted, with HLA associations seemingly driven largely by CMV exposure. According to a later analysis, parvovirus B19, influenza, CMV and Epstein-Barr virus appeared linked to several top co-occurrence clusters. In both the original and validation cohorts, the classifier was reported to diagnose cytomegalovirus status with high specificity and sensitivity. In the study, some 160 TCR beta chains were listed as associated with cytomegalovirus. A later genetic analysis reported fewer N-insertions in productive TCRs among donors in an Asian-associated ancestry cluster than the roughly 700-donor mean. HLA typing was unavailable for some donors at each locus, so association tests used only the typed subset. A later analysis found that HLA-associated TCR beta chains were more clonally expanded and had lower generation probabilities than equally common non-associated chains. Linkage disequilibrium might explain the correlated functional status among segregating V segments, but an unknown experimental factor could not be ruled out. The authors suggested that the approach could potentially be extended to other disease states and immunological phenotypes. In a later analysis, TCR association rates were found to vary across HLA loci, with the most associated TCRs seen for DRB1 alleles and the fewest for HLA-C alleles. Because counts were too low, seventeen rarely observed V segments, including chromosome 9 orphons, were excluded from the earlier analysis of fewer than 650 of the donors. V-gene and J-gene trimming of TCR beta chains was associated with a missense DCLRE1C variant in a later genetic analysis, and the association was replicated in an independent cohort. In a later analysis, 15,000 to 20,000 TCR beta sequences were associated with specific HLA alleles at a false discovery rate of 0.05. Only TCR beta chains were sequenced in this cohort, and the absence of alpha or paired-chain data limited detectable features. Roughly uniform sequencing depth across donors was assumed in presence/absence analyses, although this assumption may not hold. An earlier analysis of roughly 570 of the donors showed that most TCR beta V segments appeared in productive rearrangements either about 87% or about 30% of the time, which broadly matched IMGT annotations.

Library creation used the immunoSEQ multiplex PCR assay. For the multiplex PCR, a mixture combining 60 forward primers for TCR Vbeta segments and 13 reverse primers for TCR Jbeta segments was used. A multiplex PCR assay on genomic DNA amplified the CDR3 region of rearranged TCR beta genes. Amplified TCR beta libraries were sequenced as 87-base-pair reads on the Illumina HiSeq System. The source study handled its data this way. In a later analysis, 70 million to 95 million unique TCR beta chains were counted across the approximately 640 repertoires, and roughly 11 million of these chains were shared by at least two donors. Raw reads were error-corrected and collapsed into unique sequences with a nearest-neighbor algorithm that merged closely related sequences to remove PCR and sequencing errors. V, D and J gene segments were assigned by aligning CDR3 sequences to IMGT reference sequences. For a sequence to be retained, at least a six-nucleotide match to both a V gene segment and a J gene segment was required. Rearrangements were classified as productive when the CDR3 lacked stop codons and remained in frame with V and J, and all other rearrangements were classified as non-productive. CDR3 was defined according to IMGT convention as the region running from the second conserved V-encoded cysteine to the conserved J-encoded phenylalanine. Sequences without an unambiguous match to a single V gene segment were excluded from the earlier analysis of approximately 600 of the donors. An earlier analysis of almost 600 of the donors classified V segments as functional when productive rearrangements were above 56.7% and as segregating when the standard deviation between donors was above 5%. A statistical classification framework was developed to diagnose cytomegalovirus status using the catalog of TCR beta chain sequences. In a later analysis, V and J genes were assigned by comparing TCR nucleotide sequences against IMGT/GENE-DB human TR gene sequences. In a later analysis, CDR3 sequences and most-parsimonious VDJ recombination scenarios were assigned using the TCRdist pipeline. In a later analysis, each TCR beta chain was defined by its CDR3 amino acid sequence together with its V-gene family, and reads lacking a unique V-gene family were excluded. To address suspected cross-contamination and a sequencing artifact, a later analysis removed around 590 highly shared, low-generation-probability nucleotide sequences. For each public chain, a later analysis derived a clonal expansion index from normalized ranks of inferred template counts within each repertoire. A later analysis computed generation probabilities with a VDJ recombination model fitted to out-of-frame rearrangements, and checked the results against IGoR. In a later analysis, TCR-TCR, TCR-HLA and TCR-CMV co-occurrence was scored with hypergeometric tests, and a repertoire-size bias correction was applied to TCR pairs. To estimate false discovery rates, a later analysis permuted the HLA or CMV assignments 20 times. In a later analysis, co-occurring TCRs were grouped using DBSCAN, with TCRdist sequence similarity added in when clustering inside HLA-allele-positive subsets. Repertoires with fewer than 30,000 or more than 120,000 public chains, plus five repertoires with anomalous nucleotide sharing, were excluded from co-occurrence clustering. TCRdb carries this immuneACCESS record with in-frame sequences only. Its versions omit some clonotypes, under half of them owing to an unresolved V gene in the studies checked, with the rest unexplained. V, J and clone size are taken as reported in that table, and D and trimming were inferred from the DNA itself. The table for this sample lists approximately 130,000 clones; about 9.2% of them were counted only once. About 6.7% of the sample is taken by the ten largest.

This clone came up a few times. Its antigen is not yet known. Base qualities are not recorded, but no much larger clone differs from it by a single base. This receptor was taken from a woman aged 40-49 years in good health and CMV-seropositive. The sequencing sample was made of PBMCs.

The CDR3 protein sequence reads: CASTPLGSSFNTEAFF. The nucleotide sequence is TGTGCCAGTACCCCCCTCGGGAGCAGCTTTAACACTGAAGCTTTCTTT. This chain joins TRBV19 to TRBJ1-1; the D segment cannot be called with confidence. Reading the germline V gene (reference sequence) gives CDR1 LNHDA and CDR2 SQIVND. The CDR3 measures 16 amino acids from cysteine to phenylalanine. The retained sequence is limited to the CDR3, 48 bases, with the frame set at the first base. Trimming at the junction amounts to 7 bases on V and 2 bases on J, and the germline ends lie 20 bases apart.